This TCR beta chain originates from a study of T-cell reconstitution after alpha-beta-depleted transplantation in children. The TCRbeta library incorporated unique molecular identifiers. TCRdb ran MiXCR on the PCR reads and lists one entry per CDR3 protein. The sample contains under 35,000 distinct CDR3 sequences, 15% to 20% of which appear only once. V was shortened by 5 bases and J by 5 bases, with 13 bases between the two germline ends. This CDR3 region has 14 residues. The sequencing used PBMCs, mostly from graft donor cells, collected 60 days after TCRalphabeta/CD19-depleted stem cell transplant. The TCR was taken from a male patient between 2 and 9 years old who had a stem cell transplant for acute lymphoblastic leukemia, so the T cells may come from the graft donor. The chain is built from TRBV12-3 or TRBV12-4 and TRBJ2-1, with no clear D. The CDR3 protein is CASSPTTPHNEQFF. The CDR3 DNA is TGTGCCAGCAGTCCTACAACACCCCACAATGAGCAGTTCTTC.